This T cell receptor (beta chain) derives from a study of PD-1 blockade in mismatch repair-deficient tumors. Study information: All were previously treated, progressing patients with approximately 12 mismatch repair-deficient cancer types.

General observations from the study: Rapid post-treatment expansion, then contraction, generally preceding radiologic response, marked tumor-resident clones.

PCR or immunohistochemistry showed mismatch repair deficiency in every enrolled patient. TCRs were sequenced from a few patients responding to pembrolizumab. Produced via immunoSEQ multiplex PCR; TCRdb's table is partial and in-frame only. This sample carries about 79,000 clones, roughly 80% of them seen once, and the ten largest clones take approximately 5.1%. V lost 4 bases to trimming and J lost 1 base; unmatched junction nucleotides: 2. CDR1 is SQVTM and CDR2 is ANQGSEA in the germline V gene. The CDR3 spans 13 residues. Of note for this clone: What it binds is not known.

This chain links TRBV29-1 with TRBJ1-1; 8 positions agree with TRBD1. The sequencing used peripheral blood, collected 44 weeks after starting pembrolizumab. This receptor was identified in an adult with mismatch repair-deficient cancer. The CDR3 protein is CSVVGQGNTEAFF. As DNA, the CDR3 is TGCAGCGTTGTAGGACAGGGGAACACTGAAGCTTTCTTT.